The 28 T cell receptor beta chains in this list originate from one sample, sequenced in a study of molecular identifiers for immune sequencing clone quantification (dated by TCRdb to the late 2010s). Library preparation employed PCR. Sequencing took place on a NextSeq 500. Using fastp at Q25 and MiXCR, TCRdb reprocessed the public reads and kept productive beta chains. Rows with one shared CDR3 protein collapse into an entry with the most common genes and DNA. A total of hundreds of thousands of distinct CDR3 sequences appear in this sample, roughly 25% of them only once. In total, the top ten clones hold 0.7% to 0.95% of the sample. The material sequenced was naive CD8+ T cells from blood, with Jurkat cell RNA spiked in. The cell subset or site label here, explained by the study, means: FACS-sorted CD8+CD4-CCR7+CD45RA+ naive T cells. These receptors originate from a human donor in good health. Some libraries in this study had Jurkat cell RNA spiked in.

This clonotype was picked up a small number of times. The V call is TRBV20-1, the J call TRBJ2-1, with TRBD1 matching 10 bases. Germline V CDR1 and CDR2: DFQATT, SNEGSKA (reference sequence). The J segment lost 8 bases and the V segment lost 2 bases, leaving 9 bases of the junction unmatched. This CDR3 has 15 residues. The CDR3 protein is CSARKLTGQGDEQFF. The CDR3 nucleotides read TGCAGTGCTAGAAAATTGACTGGACAGGGGGATGAGCAGTTCTTC.

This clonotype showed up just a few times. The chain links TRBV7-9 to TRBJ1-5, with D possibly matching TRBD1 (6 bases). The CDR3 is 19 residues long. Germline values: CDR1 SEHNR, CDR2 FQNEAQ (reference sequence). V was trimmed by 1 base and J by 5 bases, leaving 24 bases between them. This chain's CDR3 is CASSLVDFTGSGRDQPQHF. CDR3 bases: TGTGCCAGCAGCTTAGTTGACTTTACAGGGTCGGGCAGGGATCAGCCCCAGCATTTT.

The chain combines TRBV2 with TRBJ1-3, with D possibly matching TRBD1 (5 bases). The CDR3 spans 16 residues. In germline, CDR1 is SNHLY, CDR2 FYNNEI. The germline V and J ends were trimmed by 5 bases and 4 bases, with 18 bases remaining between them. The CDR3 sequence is CASSSLQVGSGNTIYF. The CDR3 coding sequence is TGTGCCAGCAGTTCCCTACAGGTGGGGTCGGGAAACACCATATATTTT.

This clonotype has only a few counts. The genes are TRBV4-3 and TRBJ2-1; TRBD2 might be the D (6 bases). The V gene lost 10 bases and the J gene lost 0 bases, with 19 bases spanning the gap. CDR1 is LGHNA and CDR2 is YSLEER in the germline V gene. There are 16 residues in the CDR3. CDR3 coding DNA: TGCGCCAACAAAAAGGGACTTCCGAGCTCCTACAATGAGCAGTTCTTC. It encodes CANKKGLPSSYNEQFF.

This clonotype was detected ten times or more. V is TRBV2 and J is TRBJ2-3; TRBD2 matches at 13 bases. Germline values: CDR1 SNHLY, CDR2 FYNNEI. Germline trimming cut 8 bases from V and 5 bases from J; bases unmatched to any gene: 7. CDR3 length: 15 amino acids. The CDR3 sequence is CASGTSGARRDTQYF. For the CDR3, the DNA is TGTGCCAGCGGGACTAGCGGGGCGAGGAGAGATACGCAGTATTTT.

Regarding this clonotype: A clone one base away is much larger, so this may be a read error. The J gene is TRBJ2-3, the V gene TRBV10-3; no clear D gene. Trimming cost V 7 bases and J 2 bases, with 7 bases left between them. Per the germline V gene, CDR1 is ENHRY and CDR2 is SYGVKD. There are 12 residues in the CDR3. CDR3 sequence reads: CAITASTDTQYF. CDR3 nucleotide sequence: TGTGCCATCACCGCCTCCACAGATACGCAGTATTTT.

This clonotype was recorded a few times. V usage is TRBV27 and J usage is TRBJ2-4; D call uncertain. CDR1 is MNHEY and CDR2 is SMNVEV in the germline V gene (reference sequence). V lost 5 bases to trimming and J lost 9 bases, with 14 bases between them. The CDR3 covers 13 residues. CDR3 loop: CASSPLLSSIQYF. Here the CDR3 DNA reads TGTGCCAGCAGTCCCCTCCTTAGTAGCATTCAGTACTTC.

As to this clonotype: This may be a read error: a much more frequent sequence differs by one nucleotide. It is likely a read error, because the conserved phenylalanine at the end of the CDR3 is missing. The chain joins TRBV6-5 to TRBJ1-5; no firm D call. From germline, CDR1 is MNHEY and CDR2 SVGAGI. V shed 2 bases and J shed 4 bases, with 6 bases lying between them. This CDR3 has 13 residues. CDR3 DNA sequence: TGTGCCAGCAGTTACCCGGGAAATCAGCCCCAGCATCTT. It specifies CASSYPGNQPQHL.

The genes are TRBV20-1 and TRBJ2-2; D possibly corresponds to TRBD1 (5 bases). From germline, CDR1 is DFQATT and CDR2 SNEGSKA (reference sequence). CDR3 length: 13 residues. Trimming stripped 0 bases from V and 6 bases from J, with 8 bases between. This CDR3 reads CSAREQGPGELFF. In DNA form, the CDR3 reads TGCAGTGCTAGAGAGCAGGGTCCCGGGGAGCTGTTTTTT.

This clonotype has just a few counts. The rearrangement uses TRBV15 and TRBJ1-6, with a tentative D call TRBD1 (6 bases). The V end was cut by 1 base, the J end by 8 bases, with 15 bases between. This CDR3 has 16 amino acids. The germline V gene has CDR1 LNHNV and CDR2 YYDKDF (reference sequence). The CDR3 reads CATSRGLQGFDSPLHF. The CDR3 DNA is TGTGCCACCAGCAGAGGGCTACAGGGATTCGATTCACCCCTCCACTTT.

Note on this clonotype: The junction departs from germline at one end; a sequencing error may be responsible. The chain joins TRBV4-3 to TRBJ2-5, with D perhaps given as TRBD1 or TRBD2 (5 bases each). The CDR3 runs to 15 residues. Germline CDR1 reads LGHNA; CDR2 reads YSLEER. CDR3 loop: CANSQARGYQEPQYF. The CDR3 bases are TGCGCCAACAGCCAAGCTCGGGGCTACCAAGAGCCCCAGTACTTC.

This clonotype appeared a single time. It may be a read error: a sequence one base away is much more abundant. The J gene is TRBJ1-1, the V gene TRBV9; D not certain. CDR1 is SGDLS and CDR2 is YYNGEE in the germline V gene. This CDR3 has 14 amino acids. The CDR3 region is CSSSVGRTNTEAFF. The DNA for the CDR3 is TGTTCCAGCAGCGTAGGACGGACTAACACTGAAGCTTTCTTT.

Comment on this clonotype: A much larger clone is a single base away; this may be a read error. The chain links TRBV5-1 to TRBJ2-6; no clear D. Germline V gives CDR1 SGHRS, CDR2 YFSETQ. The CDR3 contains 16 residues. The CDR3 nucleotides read TGCGACAGCAGCTTGGACCAAGCCTCTGGGGCCAACGTCCTGACTTTC. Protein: CDSSLDQASGANVLTF.

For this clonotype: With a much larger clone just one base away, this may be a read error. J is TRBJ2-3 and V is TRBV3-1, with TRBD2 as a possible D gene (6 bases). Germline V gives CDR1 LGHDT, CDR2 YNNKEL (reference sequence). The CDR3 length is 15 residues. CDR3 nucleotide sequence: TGTGCCAGCAGCCAAGATTTAACTAGCACAGGTACGCAGTATTTT. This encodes CASSQDLTSTGTQYF.

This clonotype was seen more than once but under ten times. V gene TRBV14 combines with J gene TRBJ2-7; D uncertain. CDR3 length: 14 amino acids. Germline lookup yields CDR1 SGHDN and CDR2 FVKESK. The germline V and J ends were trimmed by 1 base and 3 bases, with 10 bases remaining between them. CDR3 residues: CASSQAPSNYEQYF. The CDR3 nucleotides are TGTGCCAGCAGCCAAGCTCCGTCTAACTACGAGCAGTACTTC.

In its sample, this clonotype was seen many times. The CDR3 DNA reads TGTGCCAGCAGTGAAGTAGGGGGGGGGTTTAGAAATACGCAGTATTTT. Amino acids: CASSEVGGGFRNTQYF. The rearrangement joins TRBV2 to TRBJ2-3, with a weak D call TRBD2 (7 bases). CDR1 is SNHLY and CDR2 is FYNNEI in the germline V gene. V gave up 1 base and J gave up 7 bases, with 18 bases separating them. CDR3 length: 16 amino acids.

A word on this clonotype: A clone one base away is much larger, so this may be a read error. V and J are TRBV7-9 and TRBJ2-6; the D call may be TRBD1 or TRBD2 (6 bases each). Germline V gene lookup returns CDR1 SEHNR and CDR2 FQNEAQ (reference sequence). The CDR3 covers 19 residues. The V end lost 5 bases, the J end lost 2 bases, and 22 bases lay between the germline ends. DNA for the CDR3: TGTGCCAGCAGCCTTCTGGGGGGCTCAGGGGTCACTGGGGCCAACGTCCTGACTTTC. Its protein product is CASSLLGGSGVTGANVLTF.

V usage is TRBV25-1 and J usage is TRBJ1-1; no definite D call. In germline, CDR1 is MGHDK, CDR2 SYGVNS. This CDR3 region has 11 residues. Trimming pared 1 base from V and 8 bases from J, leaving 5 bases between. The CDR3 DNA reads TGTGCCAGCAGTGAATGGGAGGAAGCTTTCTTT. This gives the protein CASSEWEEAFF.

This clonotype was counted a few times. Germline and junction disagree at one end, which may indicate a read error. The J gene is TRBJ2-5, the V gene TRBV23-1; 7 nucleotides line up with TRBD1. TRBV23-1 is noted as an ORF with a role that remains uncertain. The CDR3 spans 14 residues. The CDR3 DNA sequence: TGCGCCAGCAGAACGATCGGGACAGACGCTATTCTGGACTTC. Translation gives CASRTIGTDAILDF.

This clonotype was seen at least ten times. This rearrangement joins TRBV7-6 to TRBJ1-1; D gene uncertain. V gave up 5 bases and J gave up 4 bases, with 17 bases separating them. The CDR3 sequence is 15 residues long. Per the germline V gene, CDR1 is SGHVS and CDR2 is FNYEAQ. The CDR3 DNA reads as TGTGCCAGCAGCCCGACGATGAGTGTGGGCACTGAAGCTTTCTTT. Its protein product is CASSPTMSVGTEAFF.

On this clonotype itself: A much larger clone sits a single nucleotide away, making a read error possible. As DNA, the CDR3 is TGTGTCAGCAACCACCCTACCCGGGCCACTGAAGCTTTCTTT. Amino acids: CVSNHPTRATEAFF. The rearrangement uses TRBV16 and TRBJ1-1; D unresolved. Germline loops: CDR1 KGHSY, CDR2 FQNENV. This CDR3 spans 14 amino acids.

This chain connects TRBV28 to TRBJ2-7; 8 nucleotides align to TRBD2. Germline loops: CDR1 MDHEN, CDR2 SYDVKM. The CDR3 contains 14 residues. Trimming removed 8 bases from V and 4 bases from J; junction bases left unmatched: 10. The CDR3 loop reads CASSSPGGDYEQYF. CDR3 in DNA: TGTGCCAGCTCTTCCCCGGGGGGGGATTACGAGCAGTACTTC. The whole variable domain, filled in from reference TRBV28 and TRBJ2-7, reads DVKVTQSSRYLVKRTGEKVFLECVQDMDHENMFWYRQDPGLGLRLIYFSYDVKMKEKGDIPEGYSVSREKKERFSLILESASTNQTSMYLCASSSPGGDYEQYFGPGTRLTVT.

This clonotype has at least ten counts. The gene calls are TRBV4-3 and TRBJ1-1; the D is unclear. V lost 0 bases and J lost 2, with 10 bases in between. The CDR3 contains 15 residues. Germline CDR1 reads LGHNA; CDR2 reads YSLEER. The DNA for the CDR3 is TGCGCCAGCAGCCAAGATGGCGGGGTAAACACTGAAGCTTTCTTT. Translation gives CASSQDGGVNTEAFF.

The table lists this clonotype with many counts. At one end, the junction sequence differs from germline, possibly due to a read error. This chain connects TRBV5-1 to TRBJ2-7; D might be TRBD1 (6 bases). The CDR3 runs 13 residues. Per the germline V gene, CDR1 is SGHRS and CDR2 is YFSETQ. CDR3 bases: TGTGCCAGCAGCCCGGACAGTTCCTACGAGCAGTACTTC. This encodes CASSPDSSYEQYF.

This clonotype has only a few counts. The CDR3 here is CASSQEGGRTGAKQYF. CDR3 coding DNA: TGCGCCAGCAGCCAAGAAGGGGGGAGGACAGGGGCCAAGCAGTACTTC. This sequence joins TRBV4-1 and TRBJ2-7; 9 nucleotides match TRBD1. Germline V gene data show CDR1 as MGHRA and CDR2 as YSYEKL. V shed 0 bases, J shed 8 bases, and the junction held 11 bases outside the gene matches. This CDR3 has 16 residues.

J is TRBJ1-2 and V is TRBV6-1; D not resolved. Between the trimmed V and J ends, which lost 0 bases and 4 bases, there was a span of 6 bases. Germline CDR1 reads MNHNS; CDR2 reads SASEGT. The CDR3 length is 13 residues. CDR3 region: CASSEARAYGYTF. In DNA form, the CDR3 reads TGTGCCAGCAGTGAAGCGAGGGCCTATGGCTACACCTTC.

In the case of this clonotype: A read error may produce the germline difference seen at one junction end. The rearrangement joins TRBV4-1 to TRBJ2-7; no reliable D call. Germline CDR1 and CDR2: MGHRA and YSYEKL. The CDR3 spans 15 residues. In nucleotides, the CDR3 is TGCGCCCGCAGCCTAACGACGGCCAGTTCCTACGAGCAGTACTTC. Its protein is CARSLTTASSYEQYF.

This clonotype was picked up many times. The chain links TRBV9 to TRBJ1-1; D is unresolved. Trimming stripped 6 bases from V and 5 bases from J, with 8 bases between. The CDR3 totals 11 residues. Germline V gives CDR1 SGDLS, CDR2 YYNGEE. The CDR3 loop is CASTPATEAFF. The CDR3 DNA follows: TGTGCCAGCACCCCGGCTACTGAAGCTTTCTTT.